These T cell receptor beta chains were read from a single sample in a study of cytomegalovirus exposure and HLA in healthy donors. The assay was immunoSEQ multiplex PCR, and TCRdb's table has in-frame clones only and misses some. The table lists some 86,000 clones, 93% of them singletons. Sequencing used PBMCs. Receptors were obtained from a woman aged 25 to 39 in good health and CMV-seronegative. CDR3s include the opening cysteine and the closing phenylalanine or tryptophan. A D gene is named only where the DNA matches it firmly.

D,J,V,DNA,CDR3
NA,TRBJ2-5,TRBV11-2,TGTGCCAGCAGCTTAATGGCCAGGGAGGGCCCAGGGGACCCTGACTTC,CASSLMAREGPGDPDF
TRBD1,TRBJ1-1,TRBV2,TGTGCCAGCAGTGAAAGGGGGCGCAACACTGAAGCTTTCTTT,CASSERGRNTEAFF
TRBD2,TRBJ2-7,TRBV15,TGTGCCACCAGCAGATTACTGAGCGGACTAGCGGGAGCCAACGAGCAGTACTTC,CATSRLLSGLAGANEQYF
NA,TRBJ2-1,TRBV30,TGTGCCTGGAGTGACTGGGCAAGCTCCTACAATGAGCAGTTCTTC,CAWSDWASSYNEQFF
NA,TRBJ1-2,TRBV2,TGTGCCAGCAGTGAAATCTCCGCTATTGGCTACACCTTC,CASSEISAIGYTF
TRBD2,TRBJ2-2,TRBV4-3,TGCGCCAGCAGCGAAGTGACTAGCGGGGGACCGAACACCGGGGAGCTGTTTTTT,CASSEVTSGGPNTGELFF
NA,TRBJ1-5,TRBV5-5,TGTGCCAGCAGCTCGGACTTCTTGGTCCATCAGCCCCAGCATTTT,CASSSDFLVHQPQHF
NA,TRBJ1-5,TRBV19,TGTGCCAGTAGTATCATGGCCTTTCAGCCCCAGCATTTT,CASSIMAFQPQHF
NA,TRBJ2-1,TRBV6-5,TGTGCCAGCAGTCAGAGGAATGAGCAGTTCTTC,CASSQRNEQFF
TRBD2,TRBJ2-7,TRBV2,TGTGCCAGCACGGGGGGTAGCGGTAGAGGCTCCTACGAGCAGTACTTC,CASTGGSGRGSYEQYF
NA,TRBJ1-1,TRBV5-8,TGTGCCAGCAGCCTCCGTTTCAGCACTGAAGCTTTCTTT,CASSLRFSTEAFF